Following are 17 T cell receptor beta chains from one sample sequenced in a study of cytomegalovirus exposure and HLA in healthy donors. In the PCR, 60 Vbeta and 13 Jbeta primers were used. TCRdb's table, derived via immunoSEQ multiplex PCR, lists solely in-frame clones and lacks some. The table lists approximately 170,000 clones, around 75% of them singletons. The sequenced sample consisted of PBMCs. The receptor set was obtained from a young man in good health and CMV-seropositive.

The chain's CDR3 is CASSVAGDRYNEQFF. The CDR3 coding sequence is TGTGCCAGCAGCGTAGCAGGGGACAGGTACAATGAGCAGTTCTTC. J is TRBJ2-1 and V is TRBV9, with TRBD1 matching over 8 bases. J lost 4 bases, V lost 0 bases, and 3 bases had no gene match. CDR3 size: 15 residues. Germline V gene lookup returns CDR1 SGDLS and CDR2 YYNGEE.

This chain links TRBV7-8 with TRBJ2-3; weak D call: TRBD1 (5 bases). CDR3 length: 13 residues. The V gene's germline CDR1 is SGHVS and CDR2 FQNEAQ. Trimming left V 6 bases short and J 4 bases short, with 11 bases between. The CDR3 DNA is TGTGCCAGCAGTCAAGGGGTGGCAGATACGCAGTATTTT. Amino acids: CASSQGVADTQYF.

This chain uses TRBV11-3 with TRBJ1-5, with D unresolved. CDR1 and CDR2 (germline): SGHNT, YENEEA. V shed 3 bases and J shed 5 bases, with 8 bases lying between them. The CDR3 consists of 13 residues. The CDR3 sequence is CASSLGGDQPQHF. The CDR3 DNA follows: TGTGCCAGCAGCTTGGGAGGAGATCAGCCCCAGCATTTT.

V and J are TRBV25-1 and TRBJ2-1, with TRBD2 as a possible D gene (5 bases). This CDR3 is 14 amino acids long. CDR1 is MGHDK, CDR2 SYGVNS, per germline. V was clipped by 3 bases and J by 4 bases, with 10 bases between them. The CDR3, as DNA: TGTGCCAGCAGTGATACCGGGATATACAATGAGCAGTTCTTC. It encodes CASSDTGIYNEQFF.

The chain couples TRBV27 to TRBJ1-3; D unclear. The CDR3 is 11 amino acids. Germline values: CDR1 MNHEY, CDR2 SMNVEV (reference sequence). V was cut by 9 bases and J by 4 bases, with 7 bases left in between. DNA for the CDR3: TGTGCCAGAAGGAGAGGAAACACCATATATTTT. Its protein product is CARRRGNTIYF.

This chain uses TRBV30 with TRBJ1-1; a possible D gene is TRBD1 (6 bases). The germline V gene encodes CDR1 GTSNPN and CDR2 SVGIG (reference sequence). V was shortened by 6 bases and J by 2 bases, with 19 bases between the two germline ends. The CDR3 is 15 amino acids. The CDR3 DNA reads TGTGCCTGCGAGCTTAGGGGGGGTCGTAACACTGAAGCTTTCTTT. Translation gives CACELRGGRNTEAFF.

The rearrangement joins TRBV19 to TRBJ2-1; TRBD2 matches 9 bases. CDR1 is LNHDA, CDR2 SQIVND, per germline (reference sequence). CDR3 size: 17 residues. With 5 bases clipped from V and 5 bases from J, the junction kept 13 bases outside the gene matches. This chain's CDR3 is CASSLTRASGKDNEQFF. CDR3 bases: TGTGCCAGTAGTCTAACCCGGGCTAGCGGGAAAGACAATGAGCAGTTCTTC.

CDR3 sequence: CARSLSPGQVGYGYTF. DNA of the CDR3: TGTGCCAGAAGCTTAAGTCCCGGACAGGTCGGCTATGGCTACACCTTC. This chain uses TRBV7-5 with TRBJ1-2; TRBD1, the table's D call, lacks a check against the DNA. TRBV7-5 is reported as a pseudogene. The CDR3 is 16 amino acids.

This clone was seen a few times. The J gene is TRBJ2-1, the V gene TRBV6-1, with TRBD2 identical over 7 bases. Germline-derived CDR1 and CDR2 are MNHNS and SASEGT. CDR3 length: 14 residues. The J segment lost 7 bases and the V segment lost 11 bases, leaving 14 bases of the junction unmatched. The CDR3 bases are TGTGCCTCCGGAGCTAGCGGTTTAGTGAATGAGCAGTTCTTC. Translated: CASGASGLVNEQFF.

The sample holds a few counts of this clone. The genes are TRBV6-5 and TRBJ1-1; possible D gene TRBD1, 5 bases. Trimming cost V 7 bases and J 5 bases, with 20 bases left between them. Germline V gives CDR1 MNHEY, CDR2 SVGAGI. This CDR3 region has 15 residues. The CDR3 loop is CASNPRGGGGTEAFF. Written as DNA, the CDR3 is TGTGCCAGCAATCCACGCGGGGGGGGAGGAACTGAAGCTTTCTTT.

This chain connects TRBV10-3 to TRBJ1-1, with 9 bases identical to TRBD1. CDR1 is ENHRY, CDR2 SYGVKD, per germline. Trimming took 8 bases from V and 1 from J; bases not matched to a gene: 5. The CDR3 is made up of 14 amino acids. The CDR3 region is CAIHGTGQNTEAFF. The CDR3 bases are TGTGCCATCCATGGGACAGGGCAGAACACTGAAGCTTTCTTT.

This rearrangement joins TRBV19 to TRBJ1-2; no clear D. V lost 6 bases and J 5 bases, leaving 7 bases between the germline ends. The CDR3 has 11 amino acids. Germline assignment: CDR1 LNHDA and CDR2 SQIVND (reference sequence). The CDR3 region has the DNA TGTGCCAGTAGATCAATGTATGGCTACACCTTC. Translated: CASRSMYGYTF.

CDR3 sequence reads: CASSPSGVGNEKLFF. CDR3 DNA sequence: TGCGCCAGCAGCCCTTCAGGGGTGGGGAATGAAAAACTGTTTTTT. V gene TRBV5-1 combines with J gene TRBJ1-4, with D tentatively TRBD1 (6 bases). Trimming removed 4 bases at V and 5 bases at J, with 15 bases between. Per germline, CDR1 SGHRS and CDR2 YFSETQ. This CDR3 spans 15 amino acids.

V gene TRBV6-5 combines with J gene TRBJ2-2, with TRBD2 as a possible D gene (5 bases). The V end lost 2 bases, the J end lost 5 bases, and 12 bases lay between the germline ends. In germline, CDR1 is MNHEY, CDR2 SVGAGI. This CDR3 comprises 15 residues. This CDR3 is CASSYNGESTGELFF. The CDR3 bases are TGTGCCAGCAGTTACAACGGGGAGTCTACCGGGGAGCTGTTTTTT.

The chain joins TRBV7-6 to TRBJ2-5; D might be TRBD1 (6 bases). The germline V and J ends were trimmed by 10 bases and 4 bases, with 13 bases remaining between them. The CDR3 contains 12 residues. CDR1 is SGHVS, CDR2 FNYEAQ, per germline. The CDR3 coding sequence is TGTGCCATCTCGACAGGACGAGAGACCCAGTACTTC. The encoded protein is CAISTGRETQYF.

The chain recombines TRBV5-1 with TRBJ2-1; D remains ambiguous. Germline CDR1 and CDR2: SGHRS and YFSETQ. Trimming shortened V by 3 bases and J by 9 bases, and 22 bases separated the two germline ends. The CDR3 has 16 amino acids. This chain's CDR3 is CASSSEPGLSRGEQFF. As DNA, the CDR3 is TGCGCCAGCAGCTCGGAACCGGGTCTTAGTCGAGGTGAGCAGTTCTTC.

This clone was recorded only once. V and J are TRBV29-1 and TRBJ1-1; 9 bases fit TRBD1. CDR1 and CDR2 (germline): SQVTM, ANQGSEA. The V gene end was trimmed by 5 bases and the J gene end by 6 bases; junction bases not matched to a gene: 13. The CDR3 contains 15 residues. The CDR3 reads CSVSGRTTGGAEAFF. The CDR3 coding sequence is TGCAGCGTTTCAGGTCGAACCACAGGGGGCGCTGAAGCTTTCTTT.